What follows are 10 T cell receptor beta chains derived from one specimen sequenced in a study of T cell responses to AZD1222 COVID-19 vaccine. This table comes from immunoSEQ multiplex PCR, and its TCRdb copy is limited to in-frame clones, with some not included. The sample has roughly 110,000 clones, approximately 89% seen once. This specimen consisted of peripheral blood, obtained on day 0 of AZD1222 vaccination. These receptors were obtained from an adult in good health.

The rearrangement links TRBV27 to TRBJ2-3; 9 positions agree with TRBD2. Germline V lookup: CDR1 MNHEY, CDR2 SMNVEV (reference sequence). This CDR3 is built from 15 residues. The trim removed 2 bases at V and 7 bases at J, leaving 7 bases unmatched. CDR3 loop: CASSLGRGGPNTQYF. The CDR3 coding sequence is TGTGCCAGCAGTTTAGGGCGGGGGGGCCCAAATACGCAGTATTTT.

The V gene is TRBV7-8, the J gene TRBJ2-1, with D unresolved. V lost 5 bases, J lost 12 bases, and 11 bases lay in between. Germline assignment: CDR1 SGHVS and CDR2 FQNEAQ. The CDR3 contains 11 residues. The CDR3 sequence is CASSVSVGQFF. The CDR3 region has the DNA TGTGCCAGCAGCGTCTCGGTGGGGCAGTTCTTC.

V is TRBV10-2 and J is TRBJ1-2, with TRBD1 identical over 7 bases. CDR3 length equals 13 residues. V shed 6 bases, J shed 8 bases, and the junction held 9 bases outside the gene matches. Germline lookup yields CDR1 WSHSY and CDR2 SAAADI. The CDR3 spells CASSFASTGGYTF. In DNA form, the CDR3 reads TGCGCCAGCAGCTTCGCATCGACAGGGGGCTACACCTTC.

The rearrangement links TRBV6-4 to TRBJ2-1; 11 positions agree with TRBD2. The ends lost 8 bases at V and 9 bases at J; junction bases unmatched: 15. The germline V gene has CDR1 MRHNA and CDR2 SNTAGT. This CDR3 contains 16 residues. Here the CDR3 DNA reads TGTGCCAGCTTGGTTAGCGGGGGGGCCGTTTTGGTTGAGCAGTTCTTC. This codes for CASLVSGGAVLVEQFF.

V and J are TRBV15 and TRBJ2-6; D unresolved. Trimming pared 2 bases from V and 1 base from J, leaving 9 bases between. Germline CDR1 is LNHNV and CDR2 is YYDKDF (reference sequence). The CDR3 totals 16 residues. The CDR3 DNA sequence: TGTGCCACCAGCAGACATGGTGGGTCTGGGGCCAACGTCCTGACTTTC. Encoded protein: CATSRHGGSGANVLTF.

The J gene is TRBJ1-2, the V gene TRBV5-1; TRBD1 might be the D (5 bases). This CDR3 has 12 amino acids. From germline, CDR1 is SGHRS and CDR2 YFSETQ. Trimming took 2 bases from V and 4 from J, leaving 6 bases between them. CDR3 residues: CASSFDSYGYTF. The DNA of the CDR3 is TGCGCCAGCAGCTTTGACAGCTATGGCTACACCTTC. Filled out from reference TRBV5-1 and TRBJ1-2, the complete variable domain reads KAGVTQTPRYLIKTRGQQVTLSCSPISGHRSVSWYQQTPGQGLQFLFEYFSETQRNKGNFPGRFSGRQFSNSRSEMNVSTLELGDSALYLCASSFDSYGYTFGSGTRLTVV.

The chain joins TRBV10-3 to TRBJ1-3; D gene unclear. The CDR3 is made up of 14 amino acids. CDR1 is ENHRY and CDR2 is SYGVKD in the germline V gene. V shed 0 bases and J shed 3 bases, with 6 bases lying between them. The CDR3 DNA reads as TGTGCCATCAGTGAGTCGCTGGATGGAAACACCATATATTTT. Protein: CAISESLDGNTIYF.

The V call is TRBV10-3, the J call TRBJ1-1; TRBD1 agrees at 9 bases. This CDR3 comprises 12 residues. Trimming cost V 3 bases and J 10 bases; bases outside gene matches: 3. Germline CDR1 is ENHRY and CDR2 is SYGVKD. CDR3 region: CAISEGGQGAFF. In nucleotides, the CDR3 is TGTGCCATCAGTGAAGGGGGACAGGGAGCTTTCTTT.

This rearrangement joins TRBV12-3 or TRBV12-4 to TRBJ2-5; D not certain. The V and J ends lost 4 bases and 2 bases respectively, with 8 bases between them. The CDR3 extends over 13 amino acids. CDR3 sequence: CASSSVTQETQYF. CDR3 DNA sequence: TGTGCCAGCAGTTCAGTCACACAAGAGACCCAGTACTTC.

In this sample, this clone turned up a few times. The V call is TRBV6-2 or TRBV6-3, the J call TRBJ1-5, with 8 positions matching TRBD1. Germline assignment: CDR1 MNHEY and CDR2 SVGEGT. The CDR3 contains 18 residues. V lost 5 bases and J lost 4; bases outside the gene matches: 16. CDR3: CASSKEQGGKQGNQPQHF. CDR3 coding DNA: TGTGCCAGCAGTAAGGAACAGGGGGGCAAACAAGGTAATCAGCCCCAGCATTTT.